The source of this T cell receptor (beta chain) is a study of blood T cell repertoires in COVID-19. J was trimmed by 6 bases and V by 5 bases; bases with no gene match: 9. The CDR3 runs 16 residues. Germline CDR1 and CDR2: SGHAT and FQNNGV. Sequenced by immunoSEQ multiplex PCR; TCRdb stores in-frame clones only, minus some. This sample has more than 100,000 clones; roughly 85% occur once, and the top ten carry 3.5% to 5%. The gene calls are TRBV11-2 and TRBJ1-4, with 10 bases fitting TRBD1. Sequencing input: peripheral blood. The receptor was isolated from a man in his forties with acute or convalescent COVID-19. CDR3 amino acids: CASSPLFGTGDEKLFF. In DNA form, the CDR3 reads TGTGCCAGCAGCCCCCTATTCGGGACAGGGGATGAAAAACTGTTTTTT.